The rows below give T cell receptor beta chains drawn from one sample of a study of blood T cell repertoires in COVID-19. The protocol was immunoSEQ multiplex PCR, while the TCRdb copy is restricted to in-frame clones and leaves out a portion. The sample lists roughly 700,000 clones; 80% to 90% were seen once. The sequenced sample consisted of peripheral blood. The receptors were gathered from a woman aged 18 to 35 with acute or convalescent COVID-19. Both conserved end residues are part of each CDR3. A D gene is named only where the DNA matches it firmly. Size values are once, few and many counts, or a class for expanded clones, and some rows have none.

J: TRBJ1-4; D: NA; size: NA; V: TRBV18; CDR3: CASSLASTATNEKLFF; DNA: TGTGCCAGCTCCCTCGCGTCGACAGCAACTAATGAAAAACTGTTTTTT
J: TRBJ2-4; D: TRBD1; size: NA; V: TRBV19; CDR3: CASSIVGTGLKNIQYF; DNA: TGTGCCAGTAGTATAGTAGGGACAGGACTCAAAAACATTCAGTACTTC
J: TRBJ1-6; D: NA; size: NA; V: TRBV27; CDR3: CASKLQNSPLHF; DNA: TGTGCCAGCAAGTTACAGAATTCACCCCTCCACTTT
J: TRBJ2-1; D: TRBD2; size: NA; V: TRBV20-1; CDR3: CSAELAGEQFF; DNA: TGCAGTGCCGAACTAGCGGGGGAGCAGTTCTTC
J: TRBJ2-3; D: TRBD2; size: NA; V: TRBV7-3; CDR3: CASSPGLAGALYTDTQYF; DNA: TGTGCCAGCAGCCCCGGACTAGCGGGGGCCCTCTACACAGATACGCAGTATTTT
J: TRBJ1-1; D: TRBD1; size: NA; V: TRBV20-1; CDR3: CSAKDRGSAFF; DNA: TGCAGTGCAAAAGACAGGGGATCAGCTTTCTTT
J: TRBJ1-5; D: TRBD1; size: NA; V: TRBV18; CDR3: CASSPHRQGANQPQHF; DNA: TGTGCCAGCTCACCACATCGGCAGGGGGCCAATCAGCCCCAGCATTTT
J: TRBJ2-7; D: TRBD2; size: NA; V: TRBV27; CDR3: CASRGLATYEQYF; DNA: TGTGCCAGCAGGGGACTAGCTACTTACGAGCAGTACTTC
J: TRBJ1-3; D: NA; size: few; V: TRBV11-2; CDR3: CASSLWRVLSGNTIYF; DNA: TGTGCCAGCAGCTTATGGAGGGTTCTCTCTGGAAACACCATATATTTT
J: TRBJ1-5; D: NA; size: NA; V: TRBV24-1; CDR3: CATSGQTSNQPQHF; DNA: TGTGCCACCAGTGGACAAACAAGCAATCAGCCCCAGCATTTT
J: TRBJ1-2; D: NA; size: NA; V: TRBV19; CDR3: CASSYFAGANYGYTF; DNA: TGTGCCAGTAGTTATTTTGCAGGGGCGAACTATGGCTACACCTTC
J: TRBJ2-7; D: NA; size: NA; V: TRBV18; CDR3: CASSPSEAVSYEQYF; DNA: TGTGCCAGCTCACCATCAGAGGCAGTATCCTACGAGCAGTACTTC
J: TRBJ1-6; D: TRBD1; size: NA; V: TRBV5-4; CDR3: CASSSPGGLNSPLHF; DNA: TGTGCCAGCAGCTCTCCAGGGGGACTTAATTCACCCCTCCACTTT
J: TRBJ1-2; D: TRBD1; size: NA; V: TRBV19; CDR3: CASRVRGQDYGYTF; DNA: TGTGCCAGTAGGGTAAGGGGACAGGACTATGGCTACACCTTC
J: TRBJ2-2; D: NA; size: NA; V: TRBV9; CDR3: CASSAHQGLGTGELFF; DNA: TGTGCCAGCAGCGCCCACCAGGGTCTAGGCACCGGGGAGCTGTTTTTT
J: TRBJ1-5; D: NA; size: NA; V: TRBV28; CDR3: CASSSWGVNQPQHF; DNA: TGTGCCAGCAGCTCTTGGGGAGTCAATCAGCCCCAGCATTTT
J: TRBJ2-1; D: TRBD1; size: NA; V: TRBV2; CDR3: CASSFTTGGYNEQFF; DNA: TGTGCCAGCAGTTTCACGACAGGGGGCTACAATGAGCAGTTCTTC
J: TRBJ1-1; D: NA; size: NA; V: TRBV11-2; CDR3: CASSPGAGYTEAFF; DNA: TGTGCCAGCAGCCCAGGAGCGGGCTACACTGAAGCTTTCTTT
J: TRBJ1-2; D: TRBD1; size: NA; V: TRBV18; CDR3: CASSPPGWQGVNYGYTF; DNA: TGTGCCAGCTCACCACCGGGATGGCAGGGGGTTAACTATGGCTACACCTTC
J: TRBJ1-2; D: NA; size: NA; V: TRBV6-5; CDR3: CASSQGLGYTF; DNA: TGTGCCAGCAGTCAGGGGCTTGGCTACACCTTC
J: TRBJ2-7; D: NA; size: NA; V: TRBV7-2; CDR3: CASSLRQRPYEQYF; DNA: TGTGCCAGCAGCTTGCGACAGCGACCCTACGAGCAGTACTTC
J: TRBJ2-7; D: TRBD2; size: NA; V: TRBV5-4; CDR3: CASSLGGRGPGEQYF; DNA: TGTGCCAGCAGCTTGGGCGGGAGAGGGCCGGGGGAGCAGTACTTC
J: TRBJ1-5; D: NA; size: NA; V: TRBV5-5; CDR3: CASSTGTVLSNQPQHF; DNA: TGTGCCAGCAGCACAGGGACGGTTCTTAGCAATCAGCCCCAGCATTTT
J: TRBJ1-5; D: TRBD1; size: NA; V: TRBV20-1; CDR3: CSASKGGPQPQHF; DNA: TGCAGTGCTAGTAAAGGGGGCCCTCAGCCCCAGCATTTT
J: TRBJ2-5; D: TRBD1; size: few; V: TRBV30; CDR3: CAWSTYQGVRETQYF; DNA: TGTGCCTGGAGTACCTATCAGGGGGTCAGGGAGACCCAGTACTTC
J: TRBJ1-4; D: TRBD1; size: once; V: TRBV27; CDR3: CASRTGQPYEKLFF; DNA: TGTGCCAGCAGGACGGGACAGCCATATGAAAAACTGTTTTTT
J: TRBJ2-1; D: TRBD1; size: NA; V: TRBV5-8; CDR3: CASSWDRGQTYNEQFF; DNA: TGTGCCAGCAGCTGGGACAGGGGACAGACCTACAATGAGCAGTTCTTC
J: TRBJ1-1; D: NA; size: NA; V: TRBV5-1; CDR3: CASSPTTGTLNTEAFF; DNA: TGCGCCAGCAGCCCAACCACCGGGACACTGAACACTGAAGCTTTCTTT
J: TRBJ2-1; D: TRBD2; size: NA; V: TRBV15; CDR3: CATSRGSGAHNEQFF; DNA: TGTGCCACCAGCAGAGGCAGCGGGGCCCACAATGAGCAGTTCTTC
J: TRBJ1-1; D: NA; size: NA; V: TRBV12-3/TRBV12-4; CDR3: CASTRVNTEAFF; DNA: TGTGCCAGCACCAGGGTGAACACTGAAGCTTTCTTT
J: TRBJ1-1; D: NA; size: NA; V: TRBV3-1/TRBV3-2; CDR3: CASSQAAGLNAFF; DNA: TGTGCCAGCAGCCAAGCGGCGGGGTTAAACGCTTTCTTT
J: TRBJ2-1; D: NA; size: NA; V: TRBV29-1; CDR3: CSVVSTYNEQFF; DNA: TGCAGCGTTGTCTCGACTTACAATGAGCAGTTCTTC
J: TRBJ1-3; D: NA; size: few; V: TRBV5-1; CDR3: CASSLQTGFGNTIYF; DNA: TGCGCCAGCAGCTTACAAACAGGGTTCGGAAACACCATATATTTT
J: TRBJ2-2; D: NA; size: once; V: TRBV5-1; CDR3: CASVPGGTGELFF; DNA: TGCGCCAGCGTTCCAGGAGGTACCGGGGAGCTGTTTTTT
J: TRBJ1-6; D: NA; size: NA; V: TRBV2; CDR3: CASNPISSYNSPLHF; DNA: TGTGCCAGCAACCCTATAAGCTCCTATAATTCACCCCTCCACTTT
J: TRBJ1-5; D: NA; size: few; V: TRBV19; CDR3: CASRQATGSNQPQHF; DNA: TGTGCCAGTCGCCAGGCGACAGGAAGCAATCAGCCCCAGCATTTT
J: TRBJ2-1; D: TRBD1; size: NA; V: TRBV15; CDR3: CATSRTGQGINEQFF; DNA: TGTGCCACCAGCCGCACGGGACAGGGTATCAATGAGCAGTTCTTC
J: TRBJ1-2; D: TRBD1; size: few; V: TRBV4-1; CDR3: CASSQADRDVGYTF; DNA: TGCGCCAGCAGCCAAGCGGACAGGGACGTTGGCTACACCTTC
J: TRBJ2-7; D: TRBD1; size: NA; V: TRBV4-1; CDR3: CASSPPHRGQTYEQYF; DNA: TGCGCCAGCAGCCCTCCGCACAGGGGACAAACCTACGAGCAGTACTTC
J: TRBJ1-5; D: NA; size: NA; V: TRBV28; CDR3: CASSHLTGPNQPQHF; DNA: TGTGCCAGCAGTCACCTGACAGGCCCAAATCAGCCCCAGCATTTT
J: TRBJ1-4; D: NA; size: NA; V: TRBV6-5; CDR3: CASSYSHRLGEKLFF; DNA: TGTGCCAGCAGTTACTCCCACAGGCTGGGGGAAAAACTGTTTTTT
J: TRBJ2-6; D: NA; size: NA; V: TRBV10-3; CDR3: CAISGGQNSGANVLTF; DNA: TGTGCCATCAGTGGGGGACAAAACTCTGGGGCCAACGTCCTGACTTTC
J: TRBJ1-1; D: NA; size: NA; V: TRBV11-1; CDR3: CASSPIRWNTEAFF; DNA: TGTGCCAGCAGCCCCATCCGGTGGAACACTGAAGCTTTCTTT
J: TRBJ2-2; D: TRBD1; size: NA; V: TRBV10-3; CDR3: CAISAGTVSNTGELFF; DNA: TGTGCCATCAGCGCCGGGACAGTGTCGAACACCGGGGAGCTGTTTTTT
J: TRBJ2-3; D: NA; size: NA; V: TRBV29-1; CDR3: CSAVWGGRSDTQYF; DNA: TGCAGCGCCGTGTGGGGGGGCCGATCAGATACGCAGTATTTT
J: TRBJ2-3; D: TRBD2; size: NA; V: TRBV7-2; CDR3: CASSRRRGYATDTQYF; DNA: TGTGCCAGCAGCCGTAGGCGGGGGTACGCCACAGATACGCAGTATTTT
J: TRBJ2-1; D: NA; size: NA; V: TRBV6-1; CDR3: CASSEGPGNNEQFF; DNA: TGTGCCAGCAGTGAAGGTCCCGGGAACAATGAGCAGTTCTTC
J: TRBJ1-6; D: TRBD1; size: NA; V: TRBV12-5; CDR3: CASGLDRGRDYNSPLHF; DNA: TGTGCTAGTGGTCTAGACAGGGGGCGGGACTATAATTCACCCCTCCACTTT
J: TRBJ1-1; D: NA; size: NA; V: TRBV19; CDR3: CASSIYGGRTEAFF; DNA: TGTGCCAGTAGTATATACGGGGGGCGGACTGAAGCTTTCTTT
J: TRBJ2-5; D: NA; size: NA; V: TRBV28; CDR3: CASSFWRAYQETQYF; DNA: TGTGCCAGCAGTTTTTGGAGGGCCTACCAAGAGACCCAGTACTTC
J: TRBJ2-7; D: TRBD2; size: NA; V: TRBV10-3; CDR3: CAISESGLAGAFYEQYF; DNA: TGTGCCATCAGTGAGTCAGGTCTAGCGGGGGCCTTCTACGAGCAGTACTTC
J: TRBJ1-2; D: NA; size: NA; V: TRBV30; CDR3: CAWIGGSGLYYGYTF; DNA: TGTGCCTGGATCGGGGGAAGCGGCCTTTACTATGGCTACACCTTC
J: TRBJ1-1; D: NA; size: NA; V: TRBV6-1; CDR3: CASSVNLGARNTEAFF; DNA: TGTGCCAGCAGTGTGAATCTGGGGGCTAGAAACACTGAAGCTTTCTTT